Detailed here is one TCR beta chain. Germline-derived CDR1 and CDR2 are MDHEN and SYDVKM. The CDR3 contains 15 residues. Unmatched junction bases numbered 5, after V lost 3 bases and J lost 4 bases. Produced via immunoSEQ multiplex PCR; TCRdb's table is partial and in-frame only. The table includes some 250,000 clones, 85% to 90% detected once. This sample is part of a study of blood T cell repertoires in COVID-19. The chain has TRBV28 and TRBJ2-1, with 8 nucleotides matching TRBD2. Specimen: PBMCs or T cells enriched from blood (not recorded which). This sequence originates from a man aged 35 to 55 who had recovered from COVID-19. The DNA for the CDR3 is TGTGCCAGCAGTTTCTCGGGGGGGGTATACAATGAGCAGTTCTTC. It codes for CASSFSGGVYNEQFF.